This TCR beta chain was recovered during a study of blood T cells in healthy people across ages. Study-wide results and limits: TCR beta diversity, measured per million T cells, fell in a roughly linear way with age. Diversity estimates drawn from one million T cells were deemed underestimates.

Next came a second PCR, run for about 7 to 11 cycles, which used a sample-barcoded 5' primer along with a J-beta primer mix. One entry per CDR3 protein, called by TCRdb with MiXCR from the 5' RACE reads. The sample holds hundreds of thousands of distinct CDR3 sequences, about 48% seen once. The sample, about 9.2 milliliters of peripheral blood, was drawn from each donor. No fewer than 5.5 micrograms of total RNA were isolated from every sample. The CDR3 covers 15 residues. The V gene's germline CDR1 is LGHNA and CDR2 YNFKEQ. Worth noting for this clonotype: No antigen is known for it. Relative to the germline gene, one junction end is altered; a read error may explain this.

The sample taken for sequencing was blood. This clonotype was obtained from a man younger than 40 in good health. V and J are TRBV4-2 and TRBJ2-5, with D hard to call. CDR3 residues: CAGSQDQLRYNEQYF. The CDR3 bases are TGTGCCGGCAGCCAAGATCAACTAAGGTACAATGAGCAGTACTTC.